Included here is one TCR beta chain sequence, with context. The data derive from a study of T-cell memory formation after mild COVID-19. TCRdb itself ran the 5' RACE reads through MiXCR, one entry per CDR3 protein. Of about 400,000 distinct CDR3 sequences listed, 23% are singletons. There are 17 residues in the CDR3. Germline CDR1 and CDR2: SGHTA and FQGTGA. Losses at the gene ends were 5 bases for V and 6 bases for J; bases not matched to a gene: 15. Sequenced: PBMCs or a T cell subset sorted from them (not recorded which). The chain is built from TRBV7-3 and TRBJ2-3; 9 nucleotides align to TRBD2. The receptor comes from an adult woman who had mild COVID-19 (a few samples of this study predate the infection). Cell type and time point are not known. CDR3 sequence reads: CASSPLPLAGSRDTQYF. Here the CDR3 DNA reads TGTGCCAGCAGCCCCCTCCCGCTAGCGGGGTCCCGTGATACGCAGTATTTT.